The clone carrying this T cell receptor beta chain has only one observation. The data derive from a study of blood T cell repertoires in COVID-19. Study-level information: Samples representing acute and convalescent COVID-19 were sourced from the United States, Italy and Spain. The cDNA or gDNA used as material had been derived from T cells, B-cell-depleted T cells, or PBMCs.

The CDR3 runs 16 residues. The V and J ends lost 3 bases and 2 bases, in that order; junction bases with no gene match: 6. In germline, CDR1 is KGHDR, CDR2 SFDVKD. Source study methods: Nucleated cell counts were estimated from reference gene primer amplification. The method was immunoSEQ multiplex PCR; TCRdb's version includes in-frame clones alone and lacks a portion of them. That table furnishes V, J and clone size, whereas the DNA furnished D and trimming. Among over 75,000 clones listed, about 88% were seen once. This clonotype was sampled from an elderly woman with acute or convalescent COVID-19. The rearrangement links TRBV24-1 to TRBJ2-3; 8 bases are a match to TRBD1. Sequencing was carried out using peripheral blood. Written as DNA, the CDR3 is TGTGCCACCAGTGATCGGCGACAGGGGCCCACAGATACGCAGTATTTT. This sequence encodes CATSDRRQGPTDTQYF.